The 10 T cell receptor beta chains listed next were all sequenced from one sample in a study of blood T cell repertoires in COVID-19 (dated by TCRdb to 2018 to 2020). Library generation was performed with the immunoSEQ multiplex PCR assay. TCRdb retrieved this table from immuneACCESS and kept in-frame rearrangements only. Not all clones are present; in checked studies, unresolved V genes account for under half, and no reason is known for the remainder. The sample records under 200,000 clones, around three quarters of which are singletons. The ten largest make up approximately 7% of the sample. The sample comprised peripheral blood. All receptors come from a man between 65 and 85 years old with active or convalescent COVID-19.

The V and J genes are TRBV9 and TRBJ1-2, with a tentative D call TRBD1 (5 bases). In germline, CDR1 is SGDLS, CDR2 YYNGEE. V dropped 0 bases and J dropped 8 bases, with 14 bases sitting between them. The CDR3 extends over 14 amino acids. CDR3 region: CASSVDLGVKGYTF. CDR3 sequence (DNA): TGTGCCAGCAGCGTAGATTTAGGGGTAAAGGGCTACACCTTC.

V gene TRBV6-5 combines with J gene TRBJ1-1; no clear D gene. Deletions cut 0 bases from V and 3 bases from J, with 11 bases between. Germline CDR1 MNHEY, CDR2 SVGAGI. The CDR3 is 15 amino acids. The DNA of the CDR3 is TGTGCCAGCAGTTACTCAGTGTACTTTGACACTGAAGCTTTCTTT. This translates into CASSYSVYFDTEAFF.

The J gene is TRBJ1-6, the V gene TRBV7-2; D possibly corresponds to TRBD1 (5 bases). The CDR3 spans 15 residues. The V gene lost 1 base and the J gene lost 8 bases, with 12 bases spanning the gap. CDR1 is SGHTA and CDR2 is FQGNSA in the germline V gene. The CDR3 region has the DNA TGTGCCAGCAGCTTAGGGACACAAAGTTATTCACCCCTCCACTTT. This sequence encodes CASSLGTQSYSPLHF.

The rearrangement joins TRBV2 to TRBJ1-2, with 7 bases lining up with TRBD1. V shed 6 bases, J shed 4 bases, and the junction held 8 bases outside the gene matches. Germline lookup yields CDR1 SNHLY and CDR2 FYNNEI. The CDR3 contains 14 residues. The CDR3 DNA follows: TGTGCCAGCAGCTATCAGGGGGGTGGCTATGGCTACACCTTC. It codes for CASSYQGGGYGYTF.

This clone was seen ten or more times. The J gene is TRBJ2-2, the V gene TRBV19; the match to TRBD1 covers 7 bases. V trimming: 1 base; J trimming: 3 bases; junction bases outside the gene matches: 11. This CDR3 region has 18 residues. The germline V gene encodes CDR1 LNHDA and CDR2 SQIVND (reference sequence). The CDR3 protein is CASSIGIQGRGHTGELFF. DNA for the CDR3: TGTGCCAGTAGTATAGGAATACAGGGGAGAGGGCACACCGGGGAGCTGTTTTTT.

The rearrangement links TRBV28 to TRBJ2-6; 7 bases fit TRBD1. The V and J ends lost 7 bases and 1 base, in that order; junction bases with no gene match: 1. This CDR3 has 14 amino acids. Germline CDR1 MDHEN, CDR2 SYDVKM. CDR3 DNA sequence: TGTGCCAGCAACAGGGGTTCTGGGGCCAACGTCCTGACTTTC. Amino acid sequence: CASNRGSGANVLTF.

This chain uses TRBV10-3 with TRBJ2-7; TRBD2 matches at 8 bases. V trimming: 8 bases; J trimming: 0 bases; junction bases outside the gene matches: 9. Looked up from germline, CDR1 is ENHRY and CDR2 is SYGVKD. This CDR3 spans 15 amino acids. The CDR3 DNA follows: TGTGCCATCTCTACCGGGGGGGCAAGCTCCTACGAGCAGTACTTC. Protein: CAISTGGASSYEQYF.

The chain combines TRBV9 with TRBJ2-2; TRBD2 agrees at 15 bases. The CDR3 runs to 20 residues. Germline V CDR1 and CDR2: SGDLS, YYNGEE. The junction had 17 bases not matched to a gene; V was cut back by 3 bases and J by 8 bases. In DNA, the CDR3 is TGTGCCAGCAGCGGTAAGCCCGCTTGGACTAGCGGGAGGGTAACTGGGGAGCTGTTTTTT. It encodes CASSGKPAWTSGRVTGELFF. Drawing the rest from reference TRBV9 and TRBJ2-2, the complete variable domain is DSGVTQTPKHLITATGQRVTLRCSPRSGDLSVYWYQQSLDQGLQFLIQYYNGEERAKGNILERFSAQQFPDLHSELNLSSLELGDSALYFCASSGKPAWTSGRVTGELFFGEGSRLTVL.

The chain carries TRBV5-5 and TRBJ2-3, with unresolved D. CDR3 length: 12 amino acids. Germline CDR1 reads SGHKS; CDR2 reads YYEKEE (reference sequence). V was pared by 0 bases and J by 6 bases, with 5 bases between. CDR3 DNA sequence: TGTGCCAGCAGCTTGGCTCTTGATACGCAGTATTTT. This gives the protein CASSLALDTQYF.

This rearrangement joins TRBV11-3 to TRBJ2-2, with D possibly being TRBD2 (6 bases). CDR3 length: 13 amino acids. Germline V lookup: CDR1 SGHNT, CDR2 YENEEA. Trimming took off 5 bases at V and 4 bases at J, with 8 bases between the two ends. The CDR3 DNA follows: TGTGCCAGCAGCAAGGGAGGCACCGGGGAGCTGTTTTTT. Its protein product is CASSKGGTGELFF.